Listed below are T cell receptor beta chains from one sample, sequenced in a study of T cells in Graves' hyperthyroidism and ophthalmopathy. TCRdb reprocessed the multiplex PCR reads via MiXCR and lists one record per CDR3 protein. The repertoire has 600,000 to 700,000 distinct CDR3 sequences, about 45% of them found once; the top ten carry about 7.7%. The sequencing input was peripheral blood or thyroid tissue (not recorded which). These receptors originate from an adult man with Graves' disease, either hyperthyroidism or ophthalmopathy (not recorded which). Both conserved end residues are part of each CDR3. Each record gives: clone size, D gene, J gene, CDR3 length, V gene, CDR3 protein, CDR3 DNA. The D gene is left open where the match is weak. Size is omitted from some rows. Given values are once, few, many or a class for expanded clones.

few | TRBD2 | TRBJ2-5 | 14 | TRBV9 | CATSRGLAEETQYF | TGTGCCACCAGCCGGGGACTAGCAGAAGAGACCCAGTACTTC
few | - | TRBJ1-5 | 13 | TRBV4-1 | CASSPPGGRPQHF | TGTGCCAGCAGCCCGCCCGGGGGCAGGCCCCAGCATTTT
many | TRBD1 | TRBJ2-5 | 15 | TRBV29-1 | CSVAVGTGRRETQYF | TGCAGCGTCGCCGTGGGGACAGGGCGTCGGGAGACCCAGTACTTC
- | - | TRBJ1-2 | 10 | TRBV29-1 | CSVGTQGYTF | TGCAGCGTTGGCACACAGGGCTACACCTTC
- | - | TRBJ2-2 | 12 | TRBV20-1 | CSANTAGGELFF | TGCAGTGCTAACACGGCGGGCGGGGAGCTGTTTTTT
few | TRBD1 | TRBJ1-6 | 15 | TRBV2 | CASSVSGTDNSPLHF | TGTGCCAGCAGTGTATCCGGGACAGATAATTCACCCCTCCACTTT
- | - | TRBJ1-6 | 15 | TRBV20-1 | CSATTDISYNSPLHF | TGCAGTGCTACTACAGACATCTCCTATAATTCACCCCTCCACTTT
many | - | TRBJ2-7 | 14 | TRBV10-2 | CASSEVRDPYEQYF | TGCGCCAGCAGTGAAGTCAGAGACCCCTACGAGCAGTACTTC
- | TRBD1 | TRBJ1-2 | 15 | TRBV20-1 | CSANNLQTGGSDYTF | TGCAGTGCTAATAATCTTCAAACAGGGGGCTCGGACTACACCTTC
- | TRBD1 | TRBJ1-1 | 11 | TRBV4-1 | CASVQGQGAFF | TGCGCCAGCGTCCAGGGACAGGGAGCTTTCTTT
few | - | TRBJ1-2 | 15 | TRBV15 | CATSSTDSPVLRYTF | TGTGCCACCAGCAGCACGGACAGCCCAGTCTTACGCTACACCTTC
- | - | TRBJ1-1 | 14 | TRBV7-9 | CASTPRGGGTEAFF | TGTGCCAGCACCCCCAGAGGGGGGGGCACTGAAGCTTTCTTT
- | TRBD1 | TRBJ1-1 | 12 | TRBV29-1 | CSVVDRGTEAFF | TGCAGCGTTGTGGACAGGGGAACTGAAGCTTTCTTT
few | TRBD2 | TRBJ2-5 | 14 | TRBV6-1 | CASRETSGKETQYF | TGTGCCAGCAGGGAGACTAGCGGGAAAGAGACCCAGTACTTC
- | TRBD2 | TRBJ2-7 | 17 | TRBV6-1 | CASSQTTGLARLREQYF | TGTGCCAGCAGTCAGACTACCGGACTAGCGAGACTGCGGGAGCAGTACTTC
many | - | TRBJ2-7 | 11 | TRBV29-1 | CSVETHSEQYF | TGCAGCGTCGAAACCCACAGCGAGCAGTACTTC
many | - | TRBJ1-5 | 14 | TRBV10-2 | CASSEYRGNQPQHF | TGCGCCAGCAGTGAGTACCGTGGGAATCAGCCCCAGCATTTT
- | TRBD1 | TRBJ1-2 | 15 | TRBV9 | CASSARDRANYGYTF | TGTGCCAGCAGCGCTCGGGACAGAGCTAACTATGGCTACACCTTC
- | - | TRBJ2-2 | 15 | TRBV5-1 | CASSLRWANQAGAQF | TGCGCCAGCAGCTTGAGGTGGGCTAACCAGGCCGGGGCCCAATTT
once | - | TRBJ1-1 | 15 | TRBV7-9 | CASSQLIDSHTEAFF | TGCGCCAGCAGCCAATTGATCGACAGTCACACTGAAGCTTTCTTT
few | - | TRBJ2-7 | 14 | TRBV20-1 | CSANFRGTSYEQYF | TGCAGTGCTAACTTTCGAGGAACCTCCTACGAGCAGTACTTC
- | - | TRBJ1-4 | 16 | TRBV7-9 | CASSSGRGETNEKLFF | TGTGCCAGCAGCAGCGGTAGGGGGGAAACTAATGAAAAACTGTTTTTT
- | TRBD2 | TRBJ2-7 | 14 | TRBV20-1 | CSARAGTSDYEQYF | TGCAGTGCTAGAGCCGGGACTAGCGACTACGAGCAGTACTTC
- | TRBD1 | TRBJ1-2 | 13 | TRBV19 | CASNARTGDGYTF | TGTGCCAGTAATGCCAGGACAGGGGATGGCTACACCTTC
- | - | TRBJ2-5 | 9 | TRBV20-1 | CSARETQHF | TGCAGTGCTAGAGAGACCCAGCACTTC
once | - | TRBJ1-6 | 15 | TRBV7-9 | CASSPVGQWNSPLHF | TGTGCCAGCAGCCCGGTAGGACAGTGGAATTCACCCCTCCACTTT
- | TRBD2 | TRBJ2-5 | 13 | TRBV29-1 | CSVEVGRRETQYF | TGCAGCGTTGAAGTCGGGAGGCGGGAGACCCAGTACTTC
- | - | TRBJ1-3 | 16 | TRBV19 | CASSIPWAGRGNTIYF | TGTGCCAGTAGTATACCCTGGGCAGGGCGCGGAAACACCATATATTTT
- | TRBD1 | TRBJ1-2 | 13 | TRBV12-5 | CASGFGQGWGYTF | TGTGCTAGTGGTTTCGGACAGGGCTGGGGCTACACCTTC
- | - | TRBJ1-6 | 16 | TRBV25-1 | CASGAPPSSYNSPLHF | TGTGCCAGCGGGGCGCCACCGAGCTCCTATAATTCACCCCTCCACTTT
- | - | TRBJ1-2 | 17 | TRBV7-2 | CASSLRSTGSSSRGYTF | TGTGCCAGCAGCTTAAGGTCGACCGGGAGCTCCTCCAGGGGCTACACCTTC
- | - | TRBJ1-2 | 17 | TRBV6-2/TRBV6-3 | CASSYSDSERSLYGYTF | TGTGCCAGCAGTTACTCGGACAGTGAACGCAGCTTGTATGGCTACACCTTC
- | TRBD2 | TRBJ2-2 | 16 | TRBV25-1 | CASSEHTSGRPGELFF | TGTGCCAGCAGTGAACACACTAGCGGGAGGCCCGGGGAGCTGTTTTTT
many | - | TRBJ1-1 | 12 | TRBV12-3/TRBV12-4 | CASSHTNTEAFF | TGTGCCAGCAGCCACACGAACACTGAAGCTTTCTTT
- | - | TRBJ2-5 | 15 | TRBV7-9 | CASSLAEGLGETQYF | TGTGCCAGCAGCTTAGCGGAGGGTCTAGGGGAGACCCAGTACTTC
- | - | TRBJ2-7 | 13 | TRBV20-1 | CSATGGAGTEQYF | TGCAGTGCTACCGGGGGCGCGGGTACGGAGCAGTACTTC
- | - | TRBJ2-7 | 14 | TRBV7-9 | CASSLGQEPYEQYF | TGCGCCAGCAGCTTGGGGCAGGAACCCTACGAGCAGTACTTC
- | - | TRBJ1-2 | 12 | TRBV10-3 | CAISGRNYGYTF | TGTGCCATCAGTGGGCGAAACTATGGCTACACCTTC
few | TRBD1 | TRBJ1-2 | 13 | TRBV29-1 | CSVERGLGNGYTF | TGCAGCGTTGAGAGGGGGCTCGGAAATGGCTACACCTTC
- | - | TRBJ2-7 | 15 | TRBV2 | CAISQQGAVNYEQYF | TGTGCCATCAGTCAACAGGGTGCCGTGAACTACGAGCAGTACTTC
- | - | TRBJ2-2 | 15 | TRBV7-3 | CASSLSPGFTGELFF | TGTGCCAGCAGCTTATCGCCGGGGTTTACCGGGGAGCTGTTTTTT
many | - | TRBJ1-6 | 12 | TRBV11-2 | CASSLFGAPLHF | TGTGCCAGCAGCCTATTTGGGGCACCCCTCCACTTT
many | - | TRBJ2-7 | 11 | TRBV10-3 | CAISETDEQYF | TGTGCCATCAGTGAGACCGACGAGCAGTACTTC
many | - | TRBJ1-4 | 15 | TRBV2 | CASSAERGTNEKLFF | TGTGCCAGCAGTGCAGAAAGGGGGACTAATGAAAAACTGTTTTTT
- | - | TRBJ1-1 | 13 | TRBV6-6 | CASSYSDSGLAFF | TGTGCCAGCAGTTACTCAGACAGCGGCTTAGCTTTCTTT
few | - | TRBJ1-1 | 14 | TRBV6-5 | CASSYYRTGGAAFF | TGTGCCAGCAGTTACTACCGGACCGGAGGGGCCGCTTTCTTT
many | - | TRBJ2-5 | 13 | TRBV29-1 | CSVGIAAQETQYF | TGCAGCGTTGGGATAGCGGCGCAAGAGACCCAGTACTTC
many | - | TRBJ1-1 | 14 | TRBV2 | CASSGEGSDTEAFF | TGTGCCAGCAGTGGTGAGGGCTCGGACACTGAAGCTTTCTTT
- | TRBD1 | TRBJ1-1 | 13 | TRBV24-1 | CATSVTGETEAFF | TGTGCCACCAGTGTAACAGGGGAAACTGAAGCTTTCTTT
- | - | TRBJ1-6 | 16 | TRBV15 | CATSRGGTGDDSPLHF | TGTGCCACCAGCAGAGGTGGCACCGGGGATGATTCACCCCTCCACTTT
many | TRBD1 | TRBJ1-2 | 12 | TRBV9 | CASSYGQGAYTF | TGTGCCAGCAGCTACGGACAGGGCGCCTACACCTTC
- | - | TRBJ1-5 | 16 | TRBV10-3 | CAISDETAGAGQPQHF | TGTGCCATCAGTGACGAGACGGCAGGGGCAGGGCAGCCCCAGCATTTT
- | TRBD1 | TRBJ1-6 | 17 | TRBV25-1 | CASVGGGTGSYNSPLHF | TGTGCCAGCGTTGGAGGGGGCACAGGTTCCTATAATTCACCCCTCCACTTT
- | TRBD1 | TRBJ2-6 | 15 | TRBV29-1 | CSVRDRVSGANVLTF | TGCAGCGTTCGGGACAGGGTGTCTGGGGCCAACGTCCTGACTTTC